Following are 6 T cell receptor beta chains from one sample sequenced in a study of CD8+ T cells in alopecia areata (dated by TCRdb to the late 2010s). Library method: the immunoSEQ multiplex PCR assay. RNA was extracted from all samples and reverse transcribed into cDNA as template for TCR sequencing. TCRdb re-hosts the immuneACCESS table, in-frame sequences only. Its copies lack some clones; in the studies checked, an unresolved V gene accounts for under half of them, and the cause for the rest is not known. For this sample the table gives some 170,000 clones, of which 50% to 75% were detected only once. The ten biggest clones cover 16% of the sample. The treatment or condition label of this sample denotes: oral pan-JAK inhibitor, 5-10 mg twice daily. Sample: CD4+ T cells sorted from blood, taken at week 56, from a patient treated with tofacitinib. Receptor source: a human donor with alopecia areata.

The CDR3 DNA sequence: TGCGCCAGCAGCCAAGATCTGGTAGCGGGGCGCACAGATACGCAGTATTTT. It is translated as CASSQDLVAGRTDTQYF. The V and J genes are TRBV4-1 and TRBJ2-3; 8 nucleotides line up with TRBD2. The CDR3 runs 17 residues. J gave up 1 base and V 0 bases, and 6 bases lay outside the gene matches. The germline V gene encodes CDR1 MGHRA and CDR2 YSYEKL.

This clone has just a few counts. This sequence joins TRBV30 and TRBJ2-7; a possible D gene is TRBD2 (5 bases). V lost 6 bases and J 2 bases, leaving 17 bases between the germline ends. The CDR3 runs to 14 residues. Germline V gene data show CDR1 as GTSNPN and CDR2 as SVGIG (reference sequence). As DNA, the CDR3 is TGTGCCTGTCCTCGCCCGGGAACAACCTACGAGCAGTACTTC. Translation: CACPRPGTTYEQYF.

V usage is TRBV5-4 and J usage is TRBJ1-2; D is possibly TRBD1 (6 bases). Trimming removed 4 bases at V and 7 bases at J, with 11 bases between. The CDR3 runs 12 residues. Germline V gives CDR1 SGHNT, CDR2 YYREEE (reference sequence). The chain's CDR3 is CASSAQGPGYTF. The CDR3 DNA sequence: TGTGCCAGCAGCGCACAGGGTCCTGGCTACACCTTC.

The V and J genes are TRBV29-1 and TRBJ1-1; D remains ambiguous. From germline, CDR1 is SQVTM and CDR2 ANQGSEA. CDR3 length equals 13 residues. V was clipped by 5 bases and J by 1 base, with 11 bases between them. CDR3 nucleotide sequence: TGCAGCGTTACCATGACGGCGAACACTGAAGCTTTCTTT. Its translation: CSVTMTANTEAFF. The full variable domain, in which reference TRBV29-1 and TRBJ1-1 provide the parts outside the CDR3, is SAVISQKPSRDICQRGTSLTIQCQVDSQVTMMFWYRQQPGQSLTLIATANQGSEATYESGFVIDKFPISRPNLTFSTLTVSNMSPEDSSIYLCSVTMTANTEAFFGQGTRLTVV.

The genes are TRBV29-1 and TRBJ1-2; possibly TRBD1 for D (5 bases). The CDR3 sequence is 13 residues long. Trimming pared 0 bases from V and 6 bases from J, leaving 11 bases between. The germline V gene has CDR1 SQVTM and CDR2 ANQGSEA. In DNA form, the CDR3 reads TGCAGCGTTGAAGACGGCGGACAAGATGGCTACACCTTC. Translated: CSVEDGGQDGYTF.

As regards this clone: At one of its ends the junction is not consistent with the germline gene, which may arise from a read error. The chain recombines TRBV7-9 with TRBJ1-2, with unresolved D. This CDR3 is 12 amino acids long. Germline CDR1 SEHNR, CDR2 FQNEAQ (reference sequence). This CDR3 reads CASSLESGRPRF. CDR3 sequence (DNA): TGTGCCAGCAGCTTAGAGTCGGGCAGGCCGCGCTTC.